These T cell receptor beta chains were read from a single sample in a study of cytomegalovirus exposure and HLA in healthy donors. Generated by immunoSEQ multiplex PCR, the TCRdb table keeps only in-frame clones and is missing some. The table includes under 200,000 clones, over 75% detected once. What was sequenced was PBMCs. The receptor set was obtained from a woman in her forties or fifties in good health and CMV-seronegative. Both conserved end residues are part of each CDR3. A D gene is named only where the DNA matches it firmly. Size values are once, few and many counts, or a class for expanded clones, and some rows have none.

size,D,J,V,DNA,CDR3
NA,NA,TRBJ1-1,TRBV14,TGTGCCAGCAGCCCCGAGCTTACTTCGAACACTGAAGCTTTCTTT,CASSPELTSNTEAFF
NA,NA,TRBJ2-3,TRBV5-1,TGCGCCAGCAGCATCACCGGGACACAAACAGATACGCAGTATTTT,CASSITGTQTDTQYF
NA,NA,TRBJ2-6,TRBV30,TGTGCCTGGTATCGGCCAGGGACAGGGGCCAACGTCCTGACTTTC,CAWYRPGTGANVLTF
once,NA,TRBJ1-1,TRBV12-5,TGTGCTAGTGGAGTCGACAGCAACACTGAAGCTTTCTTT,CASGVDSNTEAFF
once,TRBD1,TRBJ2-7,TRBV29-1,TGCAGCGTTGAAATCCGGACAGGGTCCAGCGAGCAGTACTTC,CSVEIRTGSSEQYF
NA,NA,TRBJ2-5,TRBV28,TGTGCCAGCAGTACAACGGGGTGGGCTGAGACCCAGTACTTC,CASSTTGWAETQYF
once,TRBD1,TRBJ2-5,TRBV5-1,TGCGCCAGCAGCCCTACAGGGACAGGAGAAGAGACCCAGTACTTC,CASSPTGTGEETQYF
NA,NA,TRBJ1-1,TRBV14,TGTGCCAGCAGCCCACTCGTTCCGAACACTGAAGCTTTCTTT,CASSPLVPNTEAFF
NA,TRBD2,TRBJ2-1,TRBV6-1,TGTGCCAGCAGACCTCCTAGCGGGCTAAAGAATGAGCAGTTCTTC,CASRPPSGLKNEQFF
few,TRBD1,TRBJ1-4,TRBV30,TGTGCCTGGAGTCGCGACAGGGGGCTTTACCGTCCCGAGGAACTGTTTTTT,CAWSRDRGLYRPEELFF
NA,NA,TRBJ1-4,TRBV5-1,TGCGCCAGCAGCTTGGCCCCCCGGGACATTGGGGAAAAACTGTTTTTT,CASSLAPRDIGEKLFF
NA,TRBD1,TRBJ2-7,TRBV6-5,TGTGCCAGCAGCTCACAGGGGGCGCGTGAGCAGTACTTC,CASSSQGAREQYF
NA,TRBD2,TRBJ2-1,TRBV5-5,TGTGCCAGCAGCCCAACTAGCGGATCCTACAATGAGCAGTTCTTC,CASSPTSGSYNEQFF
NA,TRBD2,TRBJ2-1,TRBV6-5,TGTGCCAGCAACGTGCTAGCGGGAACCCACAATGAGCAGTTCTTC,CASNVLAGTHNEQFF
NA,NA,TRBJ1-2,TRBV27,TGTGCCAGCAGTTTATCGATACAAGCTAACTATGGCTACACCTTC,CASSLSIQANYGYTF
NA,TRBD1,TRBJ1-2,TRBV7-2,TGTGCCAGCAGCTTCATACAGGGGGCGAGCGGCTACACCTTC,CASSFIQGASGYTF
NA,NA,TRBJ2-4,TRBV7-2,TGTGCCAGCAGCGGACTAGCCAAAAACATTCAGTACTTC,CASSGLAKNIQYF
once,TRBD1,TRBJ1-5,TRBV6-5,TGTGCCAGCAGTTCCGGACAGGGGTTTATCAATCAGCCCCAGCATTTT,CASSSGQGFINQPQHF
NA,TRBD1,TRBJ2-7,TRBV5-8,TGTGCCAGCAGCTCTGTAACGAGGGACAGGGGCTACGAGCAGTACTTC,CASSSVTRDRGYEQYF
NA,NA,TRBJ1-4,TRBV30,TGTGCCTGGAGCCTACAGGGAAAAAAACTGTTTTTT,CAWSLQGKKLFF
NA,TRBD1,TRBJ2-7,TRBV28,TGTGCCAGCAGCCAGACCAGGACAGGGGGGTCCTACGAGCAGTACTTC,CASSQTRTGGSYEQYF
NA,NA,TRBJ2-3,TRBV4-3,TGCGCCAGCAGCCAAGATCGGGTAGATACGCAGTATTTT,CASSQDRVDTQYF
NA,NA,TRBJ2-3,TRBV29-1,TGCAGCGTAGAATCGGGTCGCACAGATACGCAGTATTTT,CSVESGRTDTQYF
NA,TRBD1,TRBJ1-4,TRBV6-1,TGTGCCAGCAGGGAAGACAGGGGGACGGAAAAACTGTTTTTT,CASREDRGTEKLFF
NA,NA,TRBJ2-3,TRBV28,TGTGCCCTGGCTCCCCGCGGCAAGGGGGTTAGCACAGATACGCAGTATTTT,CALAPRGKGVSTDTQYF
NA,TRBD2,TRBJ2-7,TRBV10-1,TGCGCCAGCAGTGCTGCGGGAGGGCGCGAGCAGTACTTC,CASSAAGGREQYF
NA,TRBD2,TRBJ2-1,TRBV28,TGTGCCAGCAGGCACTCTGGACTAGCGGGTACAGGTGAGCAGTTCTTC,CASRHSGLAGTGEQFF
once,TRBD1,TRBJ1-2,TRBV28,TGTGCCAGCGGAATACAGGGGTCGGCCCTCGAGTACACCTTC,CASGIQGSALEYTF
NA,TRBD2,TRBJ2-1,TRBV7-2,TGTGCCAGCAGCCCCGGACTAGCGGGAGGGCTTGGTGGGTACAATGAGCAGTTCTTC,CASSPGLAGGLGGYNEQFF
NA,TRBD1,TRBJ1-2,TRBV29-1,TGCAGCGTTGACAGGGGGCAGGACTATGGCTACACCTTC,CSVDRGQDYGYTF
NA,NA,TRBJ2-2,TRBV30,TGTGCCTGGAGTGTCGCGGAGAACACCGGGGAGCTGTTTTTT,CAWSVAENTGELFF
NA,TRBD2,TRBJ2-7,TRBV2,TGTGCCAGGCGGGAGGGCGAGCAGTACTTC,CARREGEQYF